The 23 T cell receptor beta chains listed next were all sequenced from one sample in a study of CD8+ T cells in alopecia areata. Noted treatment: oral pan-JAK inhibitor, 5-10 mg twice daily. The authors extracted RNA and reverse transcribed it into cDNA as the sequencing template. Data came from immunoSEQ multiplex PCR; TCRdb stores just in-frame clones and leaves some out. The sample has 200,000 to 250,000 clones, more than 45% seen once. The starting material was CD4+ T cells sorted from blood, obtained at week 4, from a patient treated with tofacitinib. Receptors originate from a human donor with alopecia areata.

The gene calls are TRBV5-1 and TRBJ1-1, with a weak D call TRBD1 (5 bases). Trimming left V 0 bases short and J 5 bases short, with 14 bases between. Germline lookup yields CDR1 SGHRS and CDR2 YFSETQ. The CDR3 contains 15 residues. In DNA, the CDR3 is TGCGCCAGCAGCTTGGACAGGCAAAAGGGGACTGAAGCTTTCTTT. This translates into CASSLDRQKGTEAFF.

V and J are TRBV29-1 and TRBJ2-2; a possible D gene is TRBD2 (5 bases). This CDR3 region has 14 residues. V was trimmed by 4 bases and J by 4 bases, leaving 13 bases between them. The germline gives CDR1 SQVTM, CDR2 ANQGSEA. The CDR3 here is CSVGEGWGTGELFF. The CDR3, as DNA: TGCAGCGTTGGCGAGGGATGGGGCACCGGGGAGCTGTTTTTT.

The chain uses TRBV30 and TRBJ1-1; TRBD1 might be the D (5 bases). The V gene lost 1 base and the J gene lost 9 bases, with 15 bases spanning the gap. Germline V gene sequence: CDR1 GTSNPN, CDR2 SVGIG (reference sequence). This CDR3 has 13 residues. CDR3 DNA: TGTGCCTGGAGTGACAGTCCCGGGACCCAAGCTTTCTTT. Translating gives CAWSDSPGTQAFF.

The table lists this clone with a count of one. The sample holds other DNA sequences that translate to the same CDR3. This sequence joins TRBV5-4 and TRBJ1-5; D not resolved. The CDR3 consists of 13 residues. Trimming took 0 bases from V and 2 from J, leaving 3 bases between them. Per germline, CDR1 SGHNT and CDR2 YYREEE (reference sequence). The CDR3 loop reads CASSLDGNQPQHF. The CDR3 coding sequence is TGTGCCAGCAGCTTGGATGGCAATCAGCCCCAGCATTTT.

This clone appeared a single time. The chain joins TRBV30 to TRBJ1-6; perhaps TRBD1 as D (6 bases). The germline V gene has CDR1 GTSNPN and CDR2 SVGIG (reference sequence). This CDR3 has 14 residues. V lost 0 bases and J lost 8, with 11 bases in between. The CDR3 spells CAWSVRGLDSPLHF. The CDR3 DNA reads TGTGCCTGGAGTGTTCGGGGGCTTGATTCACCCCTCCACTTT.

The CDR3, as DNA: TGTGCCAGCAGTGAAGGTGGGTCCCACTATGGCTACACCTTC. As protein: CASSEGGSHYGYTF. The V gene is TRBV25-1, the J gene TRBJ1-2; D is undetermined. Trimming pared 2 bases from V and 3 bases from J, leaving 10 bases between. The CDR3 loop spans 14 amino acids. CDR1 and CDR2 (germline): MGHDK, SYGVNS.

This clone was seen only a few times. The V call is TRBV19, the J call TRBJ2-2; D gene uncertain. CDR3 size: 18 residues. CDR1 is LNHDA and CDR2 is SQIVND in the germline V gene (reference sequence). V gave up 5 bases and J gave up 2 bases, with 21 bases separating them. For the CDR3, the DNA is TGTGCCAGTAGTTTCCCAAAGGGCCCGTCTCCCAACACCGGGGAGCTGTTTTTT. Amino acid sequence: CASSFPKGPSPNTGELFF.

The V call is TRBV30, the J call TRBJ1-3; D remains unclear. CDR3 length: 11 amino acids. V lost 4 bases and J 4 bases, leaving 5 bases between the germline ends. From germline, CDR1 is GTSNPN and CDR2 SVGIG (reference sequence). The CDR3: CAWTPGNTIYF. DNA for the CDR3: TGTGCCTGGACGCCAGGAAACACCATATATTTT.

This clone was recorded a few times. V is TRBV21-1 and J is TRBJ2-7. TRBV21-1 is a documented pseudogene. This CDR3 contains 15 residues. CDR3 nucleotides: TGTGCCAGCAGCAAAGAGGGCGAGAGCTCCTACGAGCAGTACTTC. It translates to CASSKEGESSYEQYF.

In this sample, this clone turned up a few times. The chain is built from TRBV12-5 and TRBJ2-1; TRBD2 matches at 10 bases. The CDR3 is 15 amino acids. J lost 8 bases, V lost 8 bases, and 12 bases had no gene match. CDR1 is LGHNT and CDR2 is FRNRAP in the germline V gene. The CDR3 coding sequence is TGTGCTAGTAGCCCGATGGGGACTAGCGCATATGAGCAGTTCTTC. Encoded protein: CASSPMGTSAYEQFF. The full variable domain, completed using reference TRBV12-5 and TRBJ2-1, is DARVTQTPRHKVTEMGQEVTMRCQPILGHNTVFWYRQTMMQGLELLAYFRNRAPLDDSGMPKDRFSAEMPDATLATLKIQPSEPRDSAVYFCASSPMGTSAYEQFFGPGTRLTVL.

As DNA, the CDR3 is TGCAGCGTTTACAGTGGTGGGGCGCCCTACGAGCAGTACTTC. Translating it yields CSVYSGGAPYEQYF. This chain uses TRBV29-1 with TRBJ2-7, with D perhaps matching TRBD1 (5 bases). The CDR3 consists of 14 residues. V was cut by 5 bases and J by 2 bases, with 16 bases left in between. Germline CDR1 reads SQVTM; CDR2 reads ANQGSEA.

The rearrangement joins TRBV19 to TRBJ1-6; the D gene is possibly TRBD1 (6 bases). The germline gives CDR1 LNHDA, CDR2 SQIVND (reference sequence). The CDR3 covers 16 residues. V dropped 3 bases and J dropped 10 bases, with 19 bases sitting between them. The CDR3 protein is CASSIRGQGTKSPLHF. The CDR3, as DNA: TGTGCCAGTAGTATTCGCGGGCAGGGGACGAAGTCACCCCTCCACTTT.

The chain uses TRBV29-1 and TRBJ1-1; D is ambiguous. CDR3 length: 14 amino acids. The germline V gene encodes CDR1 SQVTM and CDR2 ANQGSEA. V was cut by 4 bases and J by 6 bases, with 18 bases left in between. This chain's CDR3 is CSVVGKREGAEAFF. CDR3 nucleotides: TGCAGCGTTGTGGGGAAACGGGAGGGTGCTGAAGCTTTCTTT.

This clone was seen only once. In the same sample, other DNA sequences code for this CDR3. J is TRBJ2-1 and V is TRBV9; 12 positions agree with TRBD2. Losses at the gene ends were 3 bases for V and 7 bases for J; bases not matched to a gene: 5. CDR1 and CDR2 from the germline V gene are SGDLS and YYNGEE. The length of the CDR3 is 15 residues. The DNA for the CDR3 is TGTGCCAGCAGCGCCCTAGCGGGGGGGTATAATGAGCAGTTCTTC. Translating gives CASSALAGGYNEQFF. Filled out from reference TRBV9 and TRBJ2-1, the complete variable domain reads DSGVTQTPKHLITATGQRVTLRCSPRSGDLSVYWYQQSLDQGLQFLIQYYNGEERAKGNILERFSAQQFPDLHSELNLSSLELGDSALYFCASSALAGGYNEQFFGPGTRLTVL.

Notes on this clone: The junction does not match germline at one end; this may be a read error. At the DNA level, this CDR3 is encoded by other sequences in the same sample as well. The rearrangement uses TRBV6-1 and TRBJ2-2, with 7 positions matching TRBD2. The CDR3 is 15 residues long. Per the germline V gene, CDR1 is MNHNS and CDR2 is SASEGT. The CDR3 DNA is TGTGCCATCAGTGAGCGGGGAACGAACACCGGGGAGCTGTTTTTT. Its protein product is CAISERGTNTGELFF.

The rearrangement links TRBV7-2 to TRBJ1-1, with 8 bases fitting TRBD1. CDR1 and CDR2 from the germline V gene are SGHTA and FQGNSA. This CDR3 comprises 14 residues. V lost 4 bases and J lost 1; bases outside the gene matches: 2. CDR3 in amino acids: CASSSGQANTEAFF. CDR3 DNA sequence: TGTGCCAGCAGCTCGGGACAGGCGAACACTGAAGCTTTCTTT. The whole variable domain, filled in from reference TRBV7-2 and TRBJ1-1, reads GAGVSQSPSNKVTEKGKDVELRCDPISGHTALYWYRQSLGQGLEFLIYFQGNSAPDKSGLPSDRFSAERTGGSVSTLTIQRTQQEDSAVYLCASSSGQANTEAFFGQGTRLTVV.

The rearrangement uses TRBV29-1 and TRBJ2-3, with TRBD2 as a possible D gene (5 bases). V shed 7 bases and J shed 3 bases, with 8 bases lying between them. Germline CDR1 SQVTM, CDR2 ANQGSEA. The CDR3 has 11 residues. CDR3 amino acids: CSGSATDTQYF. The CDR3 DNA follows: TGCAGCGGTAGCGCGACAGATACGCAGTATTTT.

The rearrangement uses TRBV11-2 and TRBJ1-1, with TRBD1 matching 8 bases. V lost 5 bases, J lost 4 bases, and 6 bases stayed unmatched. Germline CDR1 reads SGHAT; CDR2 reads FQNNGV. The CDR3 has 14 residues. The CDR3 DNA reads TGTGCCAGCAGCGCGAACCAGGGGGCCACTGAAGCTTTCTTT. Amino acids: CASSANQGATEAFF.

The chain recombines TRBV6-5 with TRBJ1-2, with D perhaps matching TRBD1 (6 bases). CDR3 length: 13 residues. V lost 11 bases and J 5 bases, leaving 18 bases between the germline ends. Germline lookup yields CDR1 MNHEY and CDR2 SVGAGI. CDR3 sequence reads: CAAHRDPLYGYTF. The CDR3 coding sequence is TGTGCCGCCCACAGGGACCCATTATATGGCTACACCTTC.

Here the CDR3 DNA reads TGTGCCAGCAGCTTCGGACTAGCGGAGTACGAGCAGTACTTC. It encodes CASSFGLAEYEQYF. The J gene is TRBJ2-7, the V gene TRBV7-9; 10 positions agree with TRBD2. Germline assignment: CDR1 SEHNR and CDR2 FQNEAQ (reference sequence). V lost 3 bases to trimming and J lost 4 bases; unmatched junction nucleotides: 3. The CDR3 is 14 amino acids.

This chain connects TRBV5-6 to TRBJ2-1; no clear D. This CDR3 region has 15 residues. Germline assignment: CDR1 SGHDT and CDR2 YYEEEE. The ends were cut back, 2 bases at V and 8 bases at J, with 17 bases in the middle. The CDR3 spells CASSLWRRPFDEQFF. CDR3 DNA sequence: TGTGCCAGCAGCTTATGGAGAAGGCCTTTCGATGAGCAGTTCTTC.

There are a few counts of this clone. V and J are TRBV5-4 and TRBJ2-3; D gene ambiguous. CDR3 length equals 13 residues. CDR1 and CDR2 from the germline V gene are SGHNT and YYREEE (reference sequence). Deletions cut 4 bases from V and 4 bases from J, with 10 bases between. The CDR3, as DNA: TGTGCCAGCAGCCCTACGGTGCCAGATACGCAGTATTTT. Translated, it gives CASSPTVPDTQYF.

The J gene is TRBJ1-1, the V gene TRBV20-1, with TRBD1 identical over 7 bases. The CDR3 covers 11 residues. Germline V CDR1 and CDR2: DFQATT, SNEGSKA (reference sequence). The J segment lost 4 bases and the V segment lost 6 bases, leaving 2 bases of the junction unmatched. This CDR3 reads CSAAGGTEAFF. As DNA, the CDR3 is TGCAGTGCCGCAGGGGGCACTGAAGCTTTCTTT.